The 32 T cell receptor beta chains listed next were all sequenced from one sample in a study of blood T cell repertoires in COVID-19. TCRdb keeps only in-frame clones here, not all; method: immunoSEQ multiplex PCR. The table includes 150,000 or so clones, roughly 76% detected once. Sequencing input: peripheral blood. The source of these receptors is a human donor with acute or convalescent COVID-19. The donor label of this sample is uncertain.

V gene TRBV30 combines with J gene TRBJ1-1; TRBD1 might be the D (5 bases). Germline values: CDR1 GTSNPN, CDR2 SVGIG (reference sequence). V lost 2 bases and J lost 0, with 10 bases in between. The CDR3 is 14 residues long. The CDR3, as DNA: TGTGCCTGGAGTTTGGCAGGGCTGAACACTGAAGCTTTCTTT. Translating gives CAWSLAGLNTEAFF.

This clone was picked up one time. Other DNA sequences within the sample encode an identical CDR3. The chain links TRBV5-1 to TRBJ1-4; no reliable D call. Trimming pared 0 bases from V and 8 bases from J, leaving 11 bases between. The CDR3 is made up of 14 amino acids. Germline V gene lookup returns CDR1 SGHRS and CDR2 YFSETQ. CDR3 region: CASSLGGVGEKLFF. Here the CDR3 DNA reads TGCGCCAGCAGCTTGGGCGGGGTAGGGGAAAAACTGTTTTTT.

This chain connects TRBV30 to TRBJ1-2; no clear D. V dropped 5 bases and J dropped 3 bases, with 16 bases sitting between them. The CDR3 is 14 residues long. CDR1 and CDR2 from the germline V gene are GTSNPN and SVGIG (reference sequence). The CDR3 DNA follows: TGTGCCTGGGACTTCACCGGAATGGACTATGGCTACACCTTC. Translated, it gives CAWDFTGMDYGYTF.

The V gene is TRBV6-5, the J gene TRBJ1-5; the match to TRBD1 covers 7 bases. CDR3 size: 13 residues. Germline CDR1 is MNHEY and CDR2 is SVGAGI. J gave up 7 bases and V 5 bases, and 5 bases lay outside the gene matches. In DNA, the CDR3 is TGTGCCAGCAGTCAGACAGGGCCCCAGCCCCAGCATTTT. The encoded protein is CASSQTGPQPQHF.

The chain uses TRBV3-1 (or the pseudogene TRBV3-2) and TRBJ1-2; no definite D call. Germline V gene sequence: CDR1 LGHDT, CDR2 YNNKEL (reference sequence). Trimming cost V 3 bases and J 2 bases, with 16 bases left between them. This CDR3 contains 16 residues. Written as DNA, the CDR3 is TGTGCCAGCAGCCACCTGCTACCCAGGTTAAACTATGGCTACACCTTC. This encodes CASSHLLPRLNYGYTF.

The chain joins TRBV7-6 to TRBJ2-3; TRBD1 aligns across 9 bases. The CDR3 loop spans 16 amino acids. V lost 0 bases to trimming and J lost 6 bases; unmatched junction nucleotides: 7. Germline CDR1 reads SGHVS; CDR2 reads FNYEAQ. CDR3 in amino acids: CASSLAPGQGSDTQYF. CDR3 in DNA: TGTGCCAGCAGCTTAGCCCCGGGACAGGGTTCGGATACGCAGTATTTT.

This clone was picked up one time. The rearrangement joins TRBV7-9 to TRBJ2-3; 11 bases align to TRBD2. CDR1 and CDR2 (germline): SEHNR, FQNEAQ (reference sequence). The CDR3 runs to 18 residues. V was clipped by 5 bases and J by 0 bases; unmatched bases: 10. CDR3 residues: CASSPSSGGFYSTDTQYF. CDR3 in DNA: TGTGCCAGCAGCCCCTCTAGCGGGGGGTTTTATAGCACAGATACGCAGTATTTT. The whole variable domain, filled in from reference TRBV7-9 and TRBJ2-3, reads DTGVSQNPRHKITKRGQNVTFRCDPISEHNRLYWYRQTLGQGPEFLTYFQNEAQLEKSRLLSDRFSAERPKGSFSTLEIQRTEQGDSAMYLCASSPSSGGFYSTDTQYFGPGTRLTVL.

J is TRBJ2-2 and V is TRBV24-1, with D perhaps matching TRBD1 (6 bases). Trimming shortened V by 0 bases and J by 6 bases, and 13 bases separated the two germline ends. This CDR3 is built from 16 residues. Germline V CDR1 and CDR2: KGHDR, SFDVKD. The CDR3 DNA reads TGTGCCACCAGTGATTTGCAGTGGGCAGGGGCCGGGGAGCTGTTTTTT. This encodes CATSDLQWAGAGELFF.

The chain is built from TRBV12-3 or TRBV12-4 and TRBJ2-1; D is uncertain. The CDR3 runs to 11 residues. The germline V and J ends were trimmed by 6 bases and 10 bases, with 10 bases remaining between them. The CDR3 region is CASRQAREQFF. In DNA, the CDR3 is TGTGCCAGCAGGCAGGCACGGGAGCAGTTCTTC.

The CDR3 region is CASSSGQFPLNTEAFF. The CDR3 DNA reads as TGTGCCAGCAGCTCTGGACAGTTTCCGTTGAACACTGAAGCTTTCTTT. The genes are TRBV7-9 and TRBJ1-1; D perhaps matches TRBD1 (6 bases). V lost 4 bases to trimming and J lost 0 bases, with 15 bases between them. The CDR3 runs 16 residues. Germline V CDR1 and CDR2: SEHNR, FQNEAQ (reference sequence). Filled out from reference TRBV7-9 and TRBJ1-1, the complete variable domain reads DTGVSQNPRHKITKRGQNVTFRCDPISEHNRLYWYRQTLGQGPEFLTYFQNEAQLEKSRLLSDRFSAERPKGSFSTLEIQRTEQGDSAMYLCASSSGQFPLNTEAFFGQGTRLTVV.

The CDR3 coding sequence is TGTGCCAGCAGCTTAGTAGGGGACAGGGGGTTTCCTGAAGCTTTCTTT. Its protein product is CASSLVGDRGFPEAFF. The rearrangement links TRBV7-2 to TRBJ1-1, with 11 bases fitting TRBD1. The CDR3 is made up of 16 amino acids. Germline assignment: CDR1 SGHTA and CDR2 FQGNSA. The junction had 7 bases not matched to a gene; V was cut back by 1 base and J by 6 bases.

This clone has a count of ten or more. This chain joins TRBV7-9 and TRBJ2-7, with 7 bases aligning to TRBD1. The CDR3 consists of 12 residues. With V trimmed by 5 bases and J by 4 bases, 2 bases remained unmatched. CDR1 and CDR2 from the germline V gene are SEHNR and FQNEAQ (reference sequence). In nucleotides, the CDR3 is TGTGCCAGCAGCGTGACAGGGTACGAGCAGTACTTC. As protein: CASSVTGYEQYF.

The rearrangement links TRBV6-6 to TRBJ2-5; 8 positions match TRBD2. The V gene's germline CDR1 is MNHNY and CDR2 SVGAGI (reference sequence). The CDR3 spans 16 residues. Trimming at V came to 0 bases and at J to 3 bases, leaving 6 bases not matched to a gene. The CDR3 is CASSYSRTSGKETQYF. CDR3 DNA sequence: TGTGCCAGCAGTTACTCTCGAACTAGCGGAAAAGAGACCCAGTACTTC.

The rearrangement uses TRBV27 and TRBJ1-1, with D tentatively TRBD1 (6 bases). Germline CDR1 and CDR2: MNHEY and SMNVEV (reference sequence). This CDR3 spans 15 amino acids. Trimming took 2 bases from V and 1 from J, leaving 11 bases between them. The CDR3 protein is CASSLAGETNTEAFF. Written as DNA, the CDR3 is TGTGCCAGCAGTTTAGCAGGGGAAACGAACACTGAAGCTTTCTTT.

The chain combines TRBV6-5 with TRBJ2-3; possibly TRBD1 for D (6 bases). The CDR3 spans 16 residues. Germline CDR1 is MNHEY and CDR2 is SVGAGI. V was cut by 2 bases and J by 5 bases, with 17 bases left in between. The CDR3 protein is CASSYRSPLQGDTQYF. CDR3 bases: TGTGCCAGCAGTTACCGATCACCCTTACAGGGAGATACGCAGTATTTT.

The chain carries TRBV7-9 and TRBJ1-1, with TRBD1 as a possible D gene (5 bases). The V and J ends lost 1 base and 6 bases respectively, with 15 bases between them. Germline V gene data show CDR1 as SEHNR and CDR2 as FQNEAQ (reference sequence). The CDR3 spans 15 residues. Written as DNA, the CDR3 is TGTGCCAGCAGCTTAGGCTTGACAGTCGGTTCTGAAGCTTTCTTT. This encodes CASSLGLTVGSEAFF.

This chain connects TRBV29-1 to TRBJ2-4, with a weak D call TRBD2 (7 bases). V was cut by 4 bases and J by 2 bases, with 15 bases left in between. There are 15 residues in the CDR3. Germline values: CDR1 SQVTM, CDR2 ANQGSEA. CDR3 residues: CSVGAAGATKNIQYF. The DNA for the CDR3 is TGCAGCGTTGGGGCCGCGGGGGCAACCAAAAACATTCAGTACTTC. Full variable domain (outside the CDR3, taken from reference TRBV29-1 and TRBJ2-4): SAVISQKPSRDICQRGTSLTIQCQVDSQVTMMFWYRQQPGQSLTLIATANQGSEATYESGFVIDKFPISRPNLTFSTLTVSNMSPEDSSIYLCSVGAAGATKNIQYFGAGTRLSVL.

The chain links TRBV15 to TRBJ2-7; TRBD1 is a possible D gene (6 bases). V dropped 3 bases and J dropped 6 bases, with 15 bases sitting between them. The CDR3 covers 14 residues. Germline loops: CDR1 LNHNV, CDR2 YYDKDF (reference sequence). In DNA, the CDR3 is TGTGCCACCAGCAGTCCCTCAGGGGTCACCGAGCAGTACGTC. It codes for CATSSPSGVTEQYV.

This clone has only a few counts. The V call is TRBV28, the J call TRBJ1-2; the D is unclear. V was pared by 3 bases and J by 7 bases, with 9 bases between. Germline CDR1 reads MDHEN; CDR2 reads SYDVKM. The CDR3 consists of 12 residues. CDR3 in amino acids: CASSLVISGYTF. The CDR3 DNA sequence: TGTGCCAGCAGTTTGGTAATTAGTGGCTACACCTTC.

This chain links TRBV7-2 with TRBJ1-1; a weak D match, TRBD1 (5 bases). V dropped 4 bases and J dropped 1 base, with 10 bases sitting between them. CDR3 length: 14 amino acids. Looked up from germline, CDR1 is SGHTA and CDR2 is FQGNSA. The CDR3 loop is CASSWRGGNTEAFF. CDR3 bases: TGTGCCAGCAGCTGGCGGGGGGGGAACACTGAAGCTTTCTTT.

The chain carries TRBV14 and TRBJ2-6; TRBD1 is a possible D gene (7 bases). The CDR3 extends over 16 amino acids. V lost 4 bases and J lost 3, with 13 bases in between. CDR1 and CDR2 (germline): SGHDN, FVKESK. CDR3: CASSPWRGLGANVLTF. CDR3 in DNA: TGTGCCAGCAGCCCCTGGAGGGGGCTTGGGGCCAACGTCCTGACTTTC.

The chain has TRBV10-1 and TRBJ1-2; the D is unclear. The germline V gene encodes CDR1 WNHNN and CDR2 SYGVQD (reference sequence). The CDR3 is 13 amino acids. V lost 2 bases, J lost 5 bases, and 9 bases lay in between. For the CDR3, the DNA is TGCGCCAGCAGTGAGGGCCATCGTTATGGCTACACCTTC. Translation gives CASSEGHRYGYTF.

CDR3 protein: CASSLGGGRTGSYEQYV. The CDR3 DNA reads as TGTGCCAGCAGTTTAGGCGGGGGGAGGACGGGGTCCTACGAGCAGTACGTC. V usage is TRBV7-9 and J usage is TRBJ2-7; 8 nucleotides line up with TRBD2. CDR1 is SEHNR, CDR2 FQNEAQ, per germline (reference sequence). This CDR3 region has 17 residues.

The chain recombines TRBV6-5 with TRBJ1-1; D gene ambiguous. Germline assignment: CDR1 MNHEY and CDR2 SVGAGI. The length of the CDR3 is 13 residues. Trimming took 7 bases from V and 4 from J, leaving 13 bases between them. The CDR3 here is CASTLSPGTEAFF. For the CDR3, the DNA is TGTGCCAGCACCCTCTCTCCGGGCACTGAAGCTTTCTTT.

This clone has just a few counts. This chain connects TRBV30 to TRBJ1-1; 7 nucleotides align to TRBD1. Trimming cost V 0 bases and J 8 bases; bases outside gene matches: 0. Germline loops: CDR1 GTSNPN, CDR2 SVGIG (reference sequence). This CDR3 contains 11 residues. The DNA of the CDR3 is TGTGCCTGGAGTGTACAGGGGGAAGCTTTCTTT. Protein: CAWSVQGEAFF.

This clone occurred a few times. The chain employs TRBV7-6 and TRBJ2-6, with TRBD1 matching over 7 bases. This CDR3 spans 17 amino acids. Per germline, CDR1 SGHVS and CDR2 FNYEAQ. The V segment lost 8 bases and the J segment 3 bases; nucleotides outside the gene matches: 13. CDR3 sequence: CASGPLTGQNGANVLTF. The CDR3 DNA reads TGTGCCAGCGGCCCTCTGACAGGGCAAAATGGGGCCAACGTCCTGACTTTC. Looking up the rest from reference TRBV7-6 and TRBJ2-6 gives the full variable domain: GAGVSQSPRYKVTKRGQDVALRCDPISGHVSLYWYRQALGQGPEFLTYFNYEAQQDKSGLPNDRFSAERPEGSISTLTIQRTEQRDSAMYRCASGPLTGQNGANVLTFGAGSRLTVL.

The J gene is TRBJ1-2, the V gene TRBV5-4, with 7 positions matching TRBD1. The germline V gene has CDR1 SGHNT and CDR2 YYREEE (reference sequence). CDR3 length: 15 residues. After removal of 4 bases from V and 4 bases from J, the junction contained 10 bases not matched to a gene. The CDR3 coding sequence is TGTGCCAGCAGCGCTTCGGGACAGCCATTCTATGGCTACACCTTC. It is translated as CASSASGQPFYGYTF.

The gene calls are TRBV11-3 and TRBJ2-1; TRBD1 matches at 10 bases. Germline V gene data show CDR1 as SGHNT and CDR2 as YENEEA. Trimming cost V 6 bases and J 3 bases; bases outside gene matches: 8. The CDR3 has 16 amino acids. This CDR3 reads CASSSRQGAIYNEQFF. In DNA, the CDR3 is TGTGCCAGCAGTTCAAGACAGGGGGCTATCTACAATGAGCAGTTCTTC.

The J gene is TRBJ1-1, the V gene TRBV12-3 or TRBV12-4; D not resolved. The CDR3 has 13 residues. Deletions cut 5 bases from V and 5 bases from J, with 12 bases between. The CDR3 region has the DNA TGTGCCAGCAGTCTCGGACTGGCGACTGAAGCTTTCTTT. Its translation is CASSLGLATEAFF.

This clone was found a few times. The CDR3 region is CASSPSGGAFNEQFF. The CDR3, as DNA: TGTGCCAGCAGCCCGAGCGGGGGGGCCTTCAATGAGCAGTTCTTC. The V and J genes are TRBV6-6 and TRBJ2-1; 10 positions agree with TRBD2. This CDR3 spans 15 amino acids. Unmatched junction bases numbered 8, after V lost 6 bases and J lost 6 bases. Germline CDR1 MNHNY, CDR2 SVGAGI (reference sequence).

V gene TRBV6-5 combines with J gene TRBJ1-2; 7 positions agree with TRBD1. With V trimmed by 5 bases and J by 7 bases, 4 bases remained unmatched. The CDR3 length is 12 residues. Germline CDR1 MNHEY, CDR2 SVGAGI. Here the CDR3 reads CASSRQGGGYTF. The CDR3 region has the DNA TGTGCCAGCAGTCGACAGGGAGGTGGCTACACCTTC.

The J gene is TRBJ1-1, the V gene TRBV30; tentative D call: TRBD1 (5 bases). The CDR3 loop spans 14 amino acids. Trimming removed 2 bases from V and 2 bases from J, with 12 bases in between. From germline, CDR1 is GTSNPN and CDR2 SVGIG (reference sequence). CDR3 loop: CAWSIAGLNTEAFF. The CDR3 DNA reads as TGTGCCTGGAGTATCGCAGGGCTTAACACTGAAGCTTTCTTT.